These 2 T cell receptor beta chains share one sample of origin, sequenced in a study of cytomegalovirus exposure and HLA in healthy donors. Data came from immunoSEQ multiplex PCR; TCRdb stores just in-frame clones and leaves some out. This sample has 150,000 to 200,000 clones, with 86% found just once. The specimen was PBMCs. The receptors stem from a young woman in good health and CMV-seronegative.

The V and J genes are TRBV27 and TRBJ2-1, with unresolved D. Per germline, CDR1 MNHEY and CDR2 SMNVEV (reference sequence). Deletions cut 2 bases from V and 5 bases from J, with 4 bases between. The CDR3 length is 12 residues. The CDR3 DNA is TGTGCCAGCAGTTTAACAGACAATGAGCAGTTCTTC. Translation gives CASSLTDNEQFF.

The V and J genes are TRBV19 and TRBJ1-1; D not resolved. V dropped 3 bases and J dropped 0 bases, with 17 bases sitting between them. CDR3 length: 17 residues. Germline V gene sequence: CDR1 LNHDA, CDR2 SQIVND (reference sequence). The CDR3 protein is CASSMGLRAAVNTEAFF. CDR3 coding DNA: TGTGCCAGTAGTATGGGTCTGAGGGCAGCCGTGAACACTGAAGCTTTCTTT.